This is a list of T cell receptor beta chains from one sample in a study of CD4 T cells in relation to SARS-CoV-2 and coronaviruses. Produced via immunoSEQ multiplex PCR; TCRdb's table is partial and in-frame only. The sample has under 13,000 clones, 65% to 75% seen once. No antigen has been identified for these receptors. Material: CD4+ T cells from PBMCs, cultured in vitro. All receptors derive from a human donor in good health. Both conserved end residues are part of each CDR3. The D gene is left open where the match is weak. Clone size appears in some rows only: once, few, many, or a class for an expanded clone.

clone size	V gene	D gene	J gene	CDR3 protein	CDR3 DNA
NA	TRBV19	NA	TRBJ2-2	CASLLLSGSGELFF	TGTGCCAGCCTTCTTCTCAGCGGGTCCGGGGAGCTGTTTTTT
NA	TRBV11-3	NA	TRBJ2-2	CASRAENTGELFF	TGTGCCAGCAGGGCAGAGAACACCGGGGAGCTGTTTTTT
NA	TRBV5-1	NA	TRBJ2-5	CASSGGQQETQYF	TGCGCCAGCAGCGGCGGCCAGCAAGAGACCCAGTACTTC
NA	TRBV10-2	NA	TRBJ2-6	CASTPQNSGANVLTF	TGCGCCAGCACCCCCCAGAACTCTGGGGCCAACGTCCTGACTTTC
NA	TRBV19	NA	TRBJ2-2	CASSRTSGSTGELFF	TGTGCCAGTAGTAGGACATCAGGGTCCACCGGGGAGCTGTTTTTT
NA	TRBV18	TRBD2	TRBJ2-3	CASSPREGTQYF	TGTGCCAGCTCACCCAGGGAGGGTACGCAGTATTTT
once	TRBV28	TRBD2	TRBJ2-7	CASMSSSLAGHEQYF	TGTGCCAGCATGTCCTCAAGCCTAGCGGGTCACGAGCAGTACTTC
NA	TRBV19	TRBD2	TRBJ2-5	CASSIFPAGGQETQYF	TGTGCCAGTAGTATTTTTCCAGCGGGAGGGCAAGAGACCCAGTACTTC
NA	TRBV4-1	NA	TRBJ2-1	CASSQVSRRNEQFF	TGCGCCAGCAGCCAAGTCTCGCGCCGGAATGAGCAGTTCTTC
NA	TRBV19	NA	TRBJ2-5	CASSMGGQETQYF	TGTGCCAGTAGTATGGGGGGGCAGGAGACCCAGTACTTC
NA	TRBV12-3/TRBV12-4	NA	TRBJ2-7	CASSFSEGSEQYF	TGTGCCAGCAGTTTTTCCGAGGGCTCCGAGCAGTACTTC
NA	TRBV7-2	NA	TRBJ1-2	CASSFEGSGYGYTF	TGTGCCAGCAGCTTTGAGGGATCGGGCTATGGCTACACCTTC
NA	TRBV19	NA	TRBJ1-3	CASSIKEEAGNTIYF	TGTGCCAGTAGTATAAAGGAAGAGGCTGGAAACACCATATATTTT
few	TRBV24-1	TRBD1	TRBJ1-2	CATSDSDREGGYTF	TGTGCCACCAGTGATTCGGACAGGGAGGGCGGCTACACCTTC
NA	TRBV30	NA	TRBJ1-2	CAWSVPPYLGGYTF	TGTGCCTGGAGTGTACCCCCCTACCTAGGGGGCTACACCTTC
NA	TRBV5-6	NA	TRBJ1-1	CASSLDFPPRRKTEAFF	TGTGCCAGCAGCTTGGATTTCCCCCCCCGCCGGAAAACTGAAGCTTTCTTT
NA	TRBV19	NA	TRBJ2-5	CASSWAGTSQETQYF	TGTGCCAGTAGTTGGGCAGGGACCTCTCAAGAGACCCAGTACTTC
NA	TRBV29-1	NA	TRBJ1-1	CSATAGVEAFF	TGCAGCGCCACGGCGGGGGTTGAAGCTTTCTTT
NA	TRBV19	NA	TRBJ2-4	CASSIVPGYIQYF	TGTGCCAGTAGTATAGTCCCGGGGTACATTCAGTACTTC
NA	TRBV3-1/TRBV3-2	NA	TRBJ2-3	CASSQAGVPTDTQYF	TGTGCCAGCAGCCAAGCAGGGGTCCCCACAGATACGCAGTATTTT
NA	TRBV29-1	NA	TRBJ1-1	CSVGRGPREAFF	TGCAGCGTTGGTCGGGGGCCCCGGGAAGCTTTCTTT
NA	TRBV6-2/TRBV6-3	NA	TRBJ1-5	CASSYSSRGNQPQHF	TGTGCCAGCAGTTACTCTTCCAGGGGTAATCAGCCCCAGCATTTT
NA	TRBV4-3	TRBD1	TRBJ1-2	CASSDRDRGLDYGYTF	TGCGCCAGCAGCGACCGGGACAGGGGACTTGACTATGGCTACACCTTC
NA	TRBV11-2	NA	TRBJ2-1	CASSLLYGSRSYNEQFF	TGTGCCAGCAGCTTACTCTACGGGTCCCGCTCCTACAATGAGCAGTTCTTC
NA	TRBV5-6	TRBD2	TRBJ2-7	CASSLGLADYEQYF	TGTGCCAGCAGCTTAGGGCTAGCGGACTACGAGCAGTACTTC
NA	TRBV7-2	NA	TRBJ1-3	CASSLVYKVGNTIYF	TGTGCCAGCAGCTTAGTTTATAAGGTTGGAAACACCATATATTTT
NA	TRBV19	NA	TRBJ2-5	CASSMGRETQYF	TGTGCCAGTAGTATGGGGAGGGAGACCCAGTACTTC
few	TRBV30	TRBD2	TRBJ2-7	CAWKAGGVYEQYF	TGTGCCTGGAAAGCGGGAGGTGTTTACGAGCAGTACTTC
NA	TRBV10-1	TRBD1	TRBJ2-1	CASSEGQGTHEQFF	TGCGCCAGCAGTGAGGGACAGGGGACCCATGAGCAGTTCTTC
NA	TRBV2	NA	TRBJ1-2	CASSEGGGFWGYTF	TGTGCCAGCAGTGAAGGGGGGGGCTTTTGGGGCTACACCTTC
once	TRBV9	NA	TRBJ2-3	CASSQPGATQYF	TGTGCCAGCAGCCAACCGGGGGCTACGCAGTATTTT
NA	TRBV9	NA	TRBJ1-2	CASSVGENYGYTF	TGTGCCAGCAGCGTAGGGGAAAACTATGGCTACACCTTC
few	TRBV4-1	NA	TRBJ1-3	CASSQGRTGNTIYF	TGCGCCAGCAGCCAAGGGAGAACTGGAAACACCATATATTTT
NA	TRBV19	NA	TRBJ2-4	CASSIGLGASIQNIQYF	TGTGCCAGTAGTATAGGACTGGGGGCGAGCATTCAAAACATTCAGTACTTC
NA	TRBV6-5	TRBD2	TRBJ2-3	CASSRSGGVTDTQYF	TGTGCCAGCAGTCGGAGCGGGGGGGTCACAGATACGCAGTATTTT
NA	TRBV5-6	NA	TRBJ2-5	CASSYPSGAEETQYF	TGTGCCAGCAGCTACCCTTCGGGGGCGGAGGAGACCCAGTACTTC
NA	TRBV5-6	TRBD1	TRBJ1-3	CASSILDRSSGNTIYF	TGTGCCAGCAGCATATTGGACAGGAGCTCTGGAAACACCATATATTTT
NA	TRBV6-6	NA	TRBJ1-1	CASSWGQANTEAFF	TGTGCCAGCAGTTGGGGACAAGCGAACACTGAAGCTTTCTTT
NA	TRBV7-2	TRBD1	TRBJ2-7	CASSLGGWTGGSYEQYF	TGTGCCAGCAGCTTAGGAGGATGGACAGGGGGCTCCTACGAGCAGTACTTC
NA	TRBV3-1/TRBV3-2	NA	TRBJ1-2	CASSQDDVGVGYTF	TGTGCCAGCAGCCAAGACGATGTAGGGGTTGGCTACACCTTC
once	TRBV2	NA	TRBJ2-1	CASSEWTANGYNEQFF	TGTGCCAGCAGTGAGTGGACAGCCAATGGCTACAATGAGCAGTTCTTC
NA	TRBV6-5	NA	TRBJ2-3	CASSYWAGGGTDTQYF	TGTGCCAGCAGTTACTGGGCAGGCGGCGGCACAGATACGCAGTATTTT
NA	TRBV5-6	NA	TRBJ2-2	CASSLSLGNTGELFF	TGTGCCAGCAGCCTCTCCTTGGGGAACACCGGGGAGCTGTTTTTT
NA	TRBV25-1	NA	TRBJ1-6	CASRDDRITNSPLHF	TGTGCCAGCAGAGACGACAGAATTACTAATTCACCCCTCCACTTT
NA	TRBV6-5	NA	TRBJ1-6	CASNRDKNSPLHF	TGTGCCAGCAACCGGGACAAAAATTCACCCCTCCACTTT
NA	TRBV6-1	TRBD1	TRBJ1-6	CASSGTNRGSGYNSPLHF	TGTGCCAGCAGTGGCACAAACAGGGGCTCGGGTTATAATTCACCCCTCCACTTT
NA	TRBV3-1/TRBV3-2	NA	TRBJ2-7	CASSQQYEQYF	TGTGCCAGCAGCCAACAATACGAGCAGTACTTC
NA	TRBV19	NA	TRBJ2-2	CASSLQVTGELFF	TGTGCCAGTAGTCTACAAGTCACCGGGGAGCTGTTTTTT
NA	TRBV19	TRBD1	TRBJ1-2	CASGSGTDYGYTF	TGTGCCAGTGGATCCGGGACAGACTATGGCTACACCTTC
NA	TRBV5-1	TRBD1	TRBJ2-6	CASSSSRTGNTTGANVLTF	TGCGCCAGCAGCTCCAGCCGGACAGGGAACACCACTGGGGCCAACGTCCTGACTTTC
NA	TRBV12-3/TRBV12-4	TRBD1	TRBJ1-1	CASRDRTSEAFF	TGTGCCAGCAGGGACAGGACCTCTGAAGCTTTCTTT
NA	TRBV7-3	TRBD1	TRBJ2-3	CASSRTGSTDTQYF	TGTGCCAGCAGCCGGACAGGGAGCACAGATACGCAGTATTTT